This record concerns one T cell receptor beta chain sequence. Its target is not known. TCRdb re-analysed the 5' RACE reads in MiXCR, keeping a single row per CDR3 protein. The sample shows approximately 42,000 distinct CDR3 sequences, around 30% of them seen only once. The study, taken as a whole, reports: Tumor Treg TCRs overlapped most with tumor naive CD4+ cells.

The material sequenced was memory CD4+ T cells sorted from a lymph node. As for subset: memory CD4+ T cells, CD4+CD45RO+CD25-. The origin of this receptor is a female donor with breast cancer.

CDR3 nucleotide sequence: TGTGCCACCAGTGATTTAGACAGGGCCAATGAGCAGTTCTTC. It translates to CATSDLDRANEQFF. V usage is TRBV24-1 and J usage is TRBJ2-1; 7 bases are a match to TRBD1. CDR3 length: 14 amino acids. With V trimmed by 1 base and J by 6 bases, 2 bases remained unmatched. Germline CDR1 reads KGHDR; CDR2 reads SFDVKD.